This T cell receptor (beta chain) appears in the sequencing data of a study of T cell responses to AZD1222 COVID-19 vaccine. Clones were sequenced by immunoSEQ multiplex PCR, and TCRdb holds only the in-frame ones, with some missing. The table shows more than 90,000 clones, with 84% occurring only once. Points on this clone: The antigen remains undetermined.

Study outcomes and limitations: Of spike-specific TCRs, nearly half reportedly target regions left unmutated in variants. No day 14 peak samples; only post-peak repertoires were characterized. Spike was spanned by vaccine-associated CD4 TCRs, which were dominant at 160-218 and 743-854.

This specimen consisted of peripheral blood, obtained 28 days after the second AZD1222 dose. The clonotype comes from an adult who received the AZD1222 COVID-19 vaccine.

In nucleotides, the CDR3 is TGCGCCAGCAGCTTAGGGACAGCCGAGTACGAGCAGTACTTC. Translating gives CASSLGTAEYEQYF. The chain employs TRBV5-1 and TRBJ2-7, with TRBD1 matching over 7 bases. Trimming took 2 bases from V and 4 from J; bases not matched to a gene: 6. The CDR3 length is 14 residues. From germline, CDR1 is SGHRS and CDR2 YFSETQ. Drawing the rest from reference TRBV5-1 and TRBJ2-7, the complete variable domain is KAGVTQTPRYLIKTRGQQVTLSCSPISGHRSVSWYQQTPGQGLQFLFEYFSETQRNKGNFPGRFSGRQFSNSRSEMNVSTLELGDSALYLCASSLGTAEYEQYFGPGTRLTVT.